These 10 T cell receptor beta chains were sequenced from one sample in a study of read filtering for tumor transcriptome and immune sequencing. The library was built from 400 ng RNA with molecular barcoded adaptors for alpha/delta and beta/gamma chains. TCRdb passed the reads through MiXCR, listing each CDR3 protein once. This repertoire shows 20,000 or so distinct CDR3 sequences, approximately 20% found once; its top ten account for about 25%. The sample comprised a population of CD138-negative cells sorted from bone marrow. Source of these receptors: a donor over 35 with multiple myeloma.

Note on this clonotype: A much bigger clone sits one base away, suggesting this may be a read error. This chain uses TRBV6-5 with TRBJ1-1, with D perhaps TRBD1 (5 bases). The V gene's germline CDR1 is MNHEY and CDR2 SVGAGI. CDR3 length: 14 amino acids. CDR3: CASGYSRGNTEAFF. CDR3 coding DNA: TGTGCCAGCGGTTACTCGAGGGGTAACACTGAAGCTTTCTTT.

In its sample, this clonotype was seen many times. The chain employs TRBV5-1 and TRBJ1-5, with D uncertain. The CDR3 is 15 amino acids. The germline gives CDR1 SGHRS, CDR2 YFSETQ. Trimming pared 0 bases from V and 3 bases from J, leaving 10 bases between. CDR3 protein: CASSLAGAFNQPQHF. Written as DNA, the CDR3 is TGCGCCAGCAGCTTGGCCGGCGCCTTCAATCAGCCCCAGCATTTT.

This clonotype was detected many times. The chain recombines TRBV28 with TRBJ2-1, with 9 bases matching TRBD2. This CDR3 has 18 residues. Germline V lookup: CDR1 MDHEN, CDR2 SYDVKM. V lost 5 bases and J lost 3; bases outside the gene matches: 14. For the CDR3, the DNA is TGTGCCAGCAGTAAGAACCCTCCGGGACTAGCTCGCTACAATGAGCAGTTCTTC. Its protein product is CASSKNPPGLARYNEQFF.

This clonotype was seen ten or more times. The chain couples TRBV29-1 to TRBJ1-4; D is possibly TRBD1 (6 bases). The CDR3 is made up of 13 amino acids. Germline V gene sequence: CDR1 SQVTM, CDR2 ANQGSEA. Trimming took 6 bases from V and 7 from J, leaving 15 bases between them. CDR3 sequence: CSVLQGGGEKLFF. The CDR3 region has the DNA TGCAGCGTCTTACAGGGCGGGGGTGAAAAACTGTTTTTT.

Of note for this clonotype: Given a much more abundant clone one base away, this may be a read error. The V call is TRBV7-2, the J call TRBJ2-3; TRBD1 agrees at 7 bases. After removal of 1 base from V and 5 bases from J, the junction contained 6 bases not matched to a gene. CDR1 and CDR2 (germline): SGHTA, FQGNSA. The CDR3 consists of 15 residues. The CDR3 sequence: CASSLGGQREDTQYF. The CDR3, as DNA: TGTGCCAGCAGCTTAGGGGGACAGCGCGAAGATACGCAGTATTTT.

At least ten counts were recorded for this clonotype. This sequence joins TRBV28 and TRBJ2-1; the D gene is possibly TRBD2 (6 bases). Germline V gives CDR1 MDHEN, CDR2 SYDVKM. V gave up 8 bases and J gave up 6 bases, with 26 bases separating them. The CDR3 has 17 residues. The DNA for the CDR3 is TGTGCCAGCGGACGCCTCACGCGGGACCAAGGTGTCAATGAGCAGTTCTTC. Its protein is CASGRLTRDQGVNEQFF.

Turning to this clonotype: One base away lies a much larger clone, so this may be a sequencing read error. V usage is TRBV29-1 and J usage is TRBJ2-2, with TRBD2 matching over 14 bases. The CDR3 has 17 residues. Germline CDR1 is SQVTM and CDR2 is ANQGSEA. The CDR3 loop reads CSVLGLAGGVNTGGLFF. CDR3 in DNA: TGCAGCGTTCTTGGACTAGCGGGAGGTGTGAACACCGGGGGGCTGTTTTTT.

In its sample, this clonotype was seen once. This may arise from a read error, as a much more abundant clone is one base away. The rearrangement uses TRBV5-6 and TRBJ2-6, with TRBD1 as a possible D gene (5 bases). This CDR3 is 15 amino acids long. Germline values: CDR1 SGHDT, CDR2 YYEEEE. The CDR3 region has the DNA TGTGCCAGCAGCAATGACATATCTGGGGCCAACTTCCTGACTTTC. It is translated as CASSNDISGANFLTF. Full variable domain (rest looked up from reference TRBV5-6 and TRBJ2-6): DAGVTQSPTHLIKTRGQQVTLRCSPKSGHDTVSWYQQALGQGPQFIFQYYEEEERQRGNFPDRFSGHQFPNYSSELNVNALLLGDSALYLCASSNDISGANFLTFGAGSRLTVL.

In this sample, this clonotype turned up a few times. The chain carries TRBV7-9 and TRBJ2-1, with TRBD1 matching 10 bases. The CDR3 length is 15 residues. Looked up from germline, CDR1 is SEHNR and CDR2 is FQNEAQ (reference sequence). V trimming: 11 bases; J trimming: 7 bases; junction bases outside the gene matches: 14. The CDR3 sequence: CAPGPGDRGLNEQFF. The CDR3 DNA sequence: TGTGCCCCCGGCCCAGGGGACAGGGGATTAAATGAGCAGTTCTTC.

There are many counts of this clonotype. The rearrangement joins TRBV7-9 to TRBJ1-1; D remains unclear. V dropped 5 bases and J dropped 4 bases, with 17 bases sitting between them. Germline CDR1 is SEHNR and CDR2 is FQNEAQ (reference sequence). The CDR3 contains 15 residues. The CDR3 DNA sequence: TGTGCCAGCAGCCACCGGGGAGGATGGAGCACTGAAGCTTTCTTT. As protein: CASSHRGGWSTEAFF.